This TCR beta chain is from a study of CD8 T cells in Susac syndrome. The authors sequenced TCR beta from blood CD8+ and CD4+ T cells. The multiple sclerosis control cohort comprised treatment-naive individuals presenting with stable or active relapsing-remitting disease. Through negative isolation, CD4+ and CD8+ T cells were obtained, while TEMRA cells were enriched using FACS. The CDR3 is 14 amino acids. Germline lookup yields CDR1 GTSNPN and CDR2 SVGIG (reference sequence). Deletions cut 4 bases from V and 2 bases from J, with 14 bases between. With random hexamers, roughly 0.5 to 1 ug RNA was reverse transcribed. TCR beta CDR3 was amplified by immunoSEQ multiplex PCR. This amplification extended across 54 Vbeta and 13 Jbeta segments. MiXCR, run by TCRdb on the immunoSEQ multiplex PCR reads, gives a single entry per CDR3 protein. The top ten clones hold around 0.093% of a sample with around 180,000 distinct CDR3 sequences, approximately 94% of them seen once.

This clonotype was obtained from a human donor with multiple sclerosis. Sequencing was carried out using CD4+ T cells from PBMCs. The chain is built from TRBV30 and TRBJ2-5, with D possibly matching TRBD1 (5 bases). DNA of the CDR3: TGTGCCTGGACTCTGACAGCTCTACAAGAGACCCAGTACTTC. This translates into CAWTLTALQETQYF.